This TCR beta chain was sequenced for a study of T cell responses to AZD1222 COVID-19 vaccine. About this clone itself: What it recognizes is unknown.

Using immunoSEQ multiplex PCR, the repertoire was profiled, and TCRdb retains in-frame clones only, with some absent. The sample records some 89,000 clones, approximately 90% being singletons. Trimming cost V 3 bases and J 4 bases; bases outside gene matches: 8. The length of the CDR3 is 15 residues. CDR1 and CDR2 from the germline V gene are LNHDA and SQIVND (reference sequence). The study's findings and limits: Baseline seropositivity occurred in only six or seven AZD1222 recipients. The sample set comprised mostly white British donors with more females, and clonal diversity was possibly underestimated.

The V and J genes are TRBV19 and TRBJ2-7, with 8 bases that match TRBD2. The TCR was taken from an adult in good health. The specimen was peripheral blood, collected on day 0 of MenACWY control vaccination. In DNA, the CDR3 is TGTGCCAGTAGTATTACGGGAGGGCCTATGTACGAGCAGTACTTC. Its translation: CASSITGGPMYEQYF.